This paragraph covers one T cell receptor beta chain sequence. This record belongs to a study of blood T cell repertoires in COVID-19. Study background: Spain, Italy and the United States supplied samples that represented acute and convalescent COVID-19. T cells, B-cell-depleted T cells, or PBMCs supplied cDNA or gDNA.

This CDR3 has 18 amino acids. Deletions cut 1 base from V and 5 bases from J, with 23 bases between. Germline V gene data show CDR1 as SGHTA and CDR2 as FQGTGA. Original processing methods: Reference gene primer amplification gave nucleated cell count estimates. Data came from immunoSEQ multiplex PCR; TCRdb stores just in-frame clones and leaves some out. Clone size and V and J calls were adopted from that table, with D and trimming inferred from the DNA. The sample shows some 400,000 clones, more than 75% of them seen only once. Material: peripheral blood. The rearrangement links TRBV7-3 to TRBJ1-1, with D maybe TRBD1 (6 bases). The sequence was obtained from a human donor in a cohort sampled during active COVID-19. CDR3 loop: CASSLIPLQQGGKTEAFF. The CDR3 region has the DNA TGTGCCAGCAGCTTAATACCCCTCCAACAGGGAGGGAAAACTGAAGCTTTCTTT.